This entry lists 31 T cell receptor beta chains sequenced from one sample in a study of blood T cell repertoires in COVID-19. Assay: immunoSEQ multiplex PCR; the TCRdb copy retains only in-frame clones and omits some. The sample lists over 200,000 clones, 88% occurring once. Sequenced material: peripheral blood. Receptor source: a woman aged 60-75 years with acute or convalescent COVID-19.

The chain recombines TRBV28 with TRBJ2-2; 8 positions agree with TRBD1. The CDR3 is 16 residues long. V shed 1 base, J shed 1 base, and the junction held 2 bases outside the gene matches. Germline CDR1 is MDHEN and CDR2 is SYDVKM. CDR3 coding DNA: TGTGCCAGCAGTTTATCAGGGGGCGAGAACACCGGGGAGCTGTTTTTT. The encoded protein is CASSLSGGENTGELFF.

The rearrangement joins TRBV27 to TRBJ1-2, with 8 nucleotides matching TRBD1. Germline values: CDR1 MNHEY, CDR2 SMNVEV (reference sequence). After removal of 2 bases from V and 1 base from J, the junction contained 0 bases not matched to a gene. CDR3 size: 14 residues. The CDR3 spells CASSLTGGNYGYTF. CDR3 coding DNA: TGTGCCAGCAGTTTAACAGGGGGTAACTATGGCTACACCTTC.

The rearrangement uses TRBV2 and TRBJ1-2; 7 nucleotides align to TRBD1. Unmatched junction bases numbered 7, after V lost 7 bases and J lost 8 bases. CDR3 length equals 12 residues. In germline, CDR1 is SNHLY, CDR2 FYNNEI. CDR3 DNA sequence: TGTGCCAGCATCATACAGGGGTACGGCTACACCTTC. Protein: CASIIQGYGYTF.

This sequence joins TRBV29-1 and TRBJ1-1; 7 positions agree with TRBD1. The length of the CDR3 is 14 residues. Looked up from germline, CDR1 is SQVTM and CDR2 is ANQGSEA. The V gene end was trimmed by 3 bases and the J gene end by 4 bases; junction bases not matched to a gene: 8. The CDR3 reads CSVEVAAGGTEAFF. In nucleotides, the CDR3 is TGCAGCGTTGAGGTGGCGGCAGGGGGCACTGAAGCTTTCTTT.

This clone was observed once. The chain employs TRBV15 and TRBJ1-2, with D perhaps TRBD1 (5 bases). In germline, CDR1 is LNHNV, CDR2 YYDKDF (reference sequence). The ends were cut back, 1 base at V and 1 base at J, with 10 bases in the middle. CDR3 size: 15 residues. CDR3 sequence: CATSRATQGNYGYTF. CDR3 nucleotide sequence: TGTGCCACCAGCAGAGCCACCCAGGGTAACTATGGCTACACCTTC.

The CDR3 loop is CASSIADNEQFF. CDR3 DNA sequence: TGTGCCAGCTCCATAGCGGACAATGAGCAGTTCTTC. V usage is TRBV18 and J usage is TRBJ2-1; a possible D gene is TRBD2 (6 bases). The ends were cut back, 6 bases at V and 5 bases at J, with 8 bases in the middle. Germline CDR1 reads KGHSH; CDR2 reads LQKENI. The CDR3 is 12 amino acids.

The chain links TRBV11-1 to TRBJ2-7; 9 bases are shared with TRBD1. The CDR3 is made up of 14 amino acids. Per the germline V gene, CDR1 is SGHAT and CDR2 is FQDESV (reference sequence). Trimming removed 7 bases from V and 0 bases from J; junction bases left unmatched: 4. The CDR3 here is CASIRDRDSYEQYF. CDR3 DNA: TGTGCCAGCATCCGGGACAGGGACTCCTACGAGCAGTACTTC.

The V gene is TRBV29-1, the J gene TRBJ2-1, with TRBD1 identical over 10 bases. The length of the CDR3 is 15 residues. Germline V gene data show CDR1 as SQVTM and CDR2 as ANQGSEA. Trimming cost V 8 bases and J 7 bases; bases outside gene matches: 14. CDR3 loop: CSLGGGTGVKNEQFF. The CDR3 nucleotides are TGCAGCCTCGGAGGCGGGACAGGGGTGAAAAATGAGCAGTTCTTC.

The chain recombines TRBV6-2 or TRBV6-3 with TRBJ2-7; the match to TRBD2 covers 10 bases. The CDR3 is made up of 15 amino acids. The V and J ends lost 4 bases and 1 base, in that order; junction bases with no gene match: 4. From germline, CDR1 is MNHEY and CDR2 SVGEGT. This CDR3 reads CASSFWTSGSYEQYF. CDR3 sequence (DNA): TGTGCCAGCAGTTTTTGGACTAGCGGTTCCTACGAGCAGTACTTC.

The V call is TRBV6-4, the J call TRBJ1-2; D perhaps matches TRBD1 (6 bases). From germline, CDR1 is MRHNA and CDR2 SNTAGT. This CDR3 region has 14 residues. The germline V and J ends were trimmed by 3 bases and 4 bases, with 12 bases remaining between them. CDR3 loop: CASSEQQGSYGYTF. As DNA, the CDR3 is TGTGCCAGCAGTGAACAACAGGGTAGCTATGGCTACACCTTC.

The rearrangement uses TRBV9 and TRBJ2-7, with 8 positions matching TRBD2. V lost 0 bases, J lost 4 bases, and 6 bases stayed unmatched. The CDR3 is 15 amino acids. The germline V gene has CDR1 SGDLS and CDR2 YYNGEE. CDR3 DNA sequence: TGTGCCAGCAGCGTAGAGTTAGCGGGACCATACGAGCAGTACTTC. Its translation: CASSVELAGPYEQYF.

The V call is TRBV3-1 (or the pseudogene TRBV3-2), the J call TRBJ2-5; 14 bases line up with TRBD2. CDR1 is LGHDT, CDR2 YNNKEL, per germline (reference sequence). Trimming took 2 bases from V and 5 from J; bases not matched to a gene: 10. The CDR3 has 18 residues. The CDR3 loop reads CASSQPAFRTSGGETQYF. In nucleotides, the CDR3 is TGTGCCAGCAGCCAACCTGCATTCCGGACTAGCGGGGGGGAGACCCAGTACTTC.

The V call is TRBV18, the J call TRBJ2-1, with D tentatively TRBD1 (5 bases). The CDR3 is 14 amino acids. The germline CDR1 and CDR2 sequences are KGHSH and LQKENI. With 3 bases removed from V and 4 bases from J, the gap between germline ends came to 10 bases. This CDR3 is CASSPTQGYNEQFF. The DNA of the CDR3 is TGTGCCAGCTCACCGACGCAGGGTTACAATGAGCAGTTCTTC.

The J gene is TRBJ1-1, the V gene TRBV19; D unresolved. Trimming cost V 5 bases and J 10 bases, with 14 bases left between them. This CDR3 has 12 residues. From germline, CDR1 is LNHDA and CDR2 SQIVND (reference sequence). This chain's CDR3 is CASSPARGLAFF. For the CDR3, the DNA is TGTGCCAGTAGTCCGGCCCGGGGTTTAGCTTTCTTT.

The chain is built from TRBV27 and TRBJ2-6, with D perhaps matching TRBD1 (5 bases). V dropped 9 bases and J dropped 0 bases, with 12 bases sitting between them. This CDR3 region has 15 residues. Per the germline V gene, CDR1 is MNHEY and CDR2 is SMNVEV (reference sequence). This chain's CDR3 is CARQEWPSGANVLTF. CDR3 in DNA: TGTGCCAGACAGGAGTGGCCCTCTGGGGCCAACGTCCTGACTTTC.

The rearrangement uses TRBV11-2 and TRBJ2-7, with 7 bases matching TRBD1. There are 14 residues in the CDR3. V shed 2 bases and J 4 bases; nucleotides not matched to a gene: 5. The V gene's germline CDR1 is SGHAT and CDR2 FQNNGV. The CDR3 DNA reads as TGTGCCAGCAGCTTACCGGGACAGCTATACGAGCAGTACTTC. This codes for CASSLPGQLYEQYF. The full variable domain, with the rest looked up from reference TRBV11-2 and TRBJ2-7, is EAGVAQSPRYKIIEKRQSVAFWCNPISGHATLYWYQQILGQGPKLLIQFQNNGVVDDSQLPKDRFSAERLKGVDSTLKIQPAKLEDSAVYLCASSLPGQLYEQYFGPGTRLTVT.

V gene TRBV29-1 combines with J gene TRBJ2-7; TRBD1 is a possible D gene (5 bases). The CDR3 spans 13 residues. V was cut by 5 bases and J by 3 bases, with 14 bases left in between. Looked up from germline, CDR1 is SQVTM and CDR2 is ANQGSEA. The CDR3 DNA sequence: TGCAGCGTTTCTTCGGACATGAACTACGAGCAGTACTTC. Amino acids: CSVSSDMNYEQYF.

This clone was recorded a few times. This chain joins TRBV7-4 and TRBJ2-7, with 9 bases fitting TRBD1. After removal of 4 bases from V and 0 bases from J, the junction contained 10 bases not matched to a gene. This CDR3 comprises 17 residues. Germline assignment: CDR1 SGHVT and CDR2 SQSDAQ. DNA of the CDR3: TGTGCCAGCAGCTCCAGACAGGGGGTAAGGGACTCCTACGAGCAGTACTTC. As protein: CASSSRQGVRDSYEQYF.

The chain carries TRBV2 and TRBJ2-1, with 14 bases fitting TRBD2. The CDR3 sequence is 16 residues long. V lost 4 bases, J lost 4 bases, and 3 bases stayed unmatched. In germline, CDR1 is SNHLY, CDR2 FYNNEI. The CDR3: CASSGTSGRNYNEQFF. The CDR3 DNA follows: TGTGCCAGCAGTGGGACTAGCGGGAGGAATTACAATGAGCAGTTCTTC.

A few counts support this clone. This chain links TRBV7-9 with TRBJ1-6; D is unclear. The CDR3 contains 14 residues. Between the trimmed V and J ends, which lost 1 base and 6 bases, there was a span of 7 bases. The germline gives CDR1 SEHNR, CDR2 FQNEAQ (reference sequence). The CDR3, as DNA: TGTGCCAGCAGCTTAGGTCAGGTTAATTCACCCCTCCACTTT. It is translated as CASSLGQVNSPLHF.

The rearrangement joins TRBV14 to TRBJ1-1; no clear D. This CDR3 region has 14 residues. V lost 3 bases, J lost 8 bases, and 16 bases lay in between. Germline loops: CDR1 SGHDN, CDR2 FVKESK. The CDR3, as DNA: TGTGCCAGCAGCCACACTCCCTTGGTAGTAGAAGCTTTCTTT. Translation gives CASSHTPLVVEAFF.

V usage is TRBV19 and J usage is TRBJ2-1, with D perhaps TRBD1 (8 bases). The CDR3 sequence is 16 residues long. Trimming removed 1 base from V and 6 bases from J, with 16 bases in between. CDR1 and CDR2 (germline): LNHDA, SQIVND (reference sequence). The CDR3 nucleotides read TGTGCCAGTAGTATAGGCCCGGACAGGGAGGGCAATGAGCAGTTCTTC. It is translated as CASSIGPDREGNEQFF. Combining the CDR3 with reference TRBV19 and TRBJ2-1 gives the whole variable domain DGGITQSPKYLFRKEGQNVTLSCEQNLNHDAMYWYRQDPGQGLRLIYYSQIVNDFQKGDIAEGYSVSREKKESFPLTVTSAQKNPTAFYLCASSIGPDREGNEQFFGPGTRLTVL.

V usage is TRBV4-3 and J usage is TRBJ2-1, with 10 bases aligning to TRBD2. With 0 bases clipped from V and 9 bases from J, the junction kept 5 bases outside the gene matches. Germline CDR1 reads LGHNA; CDR2 reads YSLEER. The CDR3 contains 15 residues. The CDR3 region is CASSQEASGRSEQFF. CDR3 nucleotides: TGCGCCAGCAGCCAAGAGGCTAGCGGGAGAAGTGAGCAGTTCTTC.

The chain couples TRBV4-2 to TRBJ2-3, with 8 bases matching TRBD2. V lost 1 base and J lost 3; bases outside the gene matches: 3. The CDR3 runs 15 residues. Germline V gene data show CDR1 as LGHNA and CDR2 as YNFKEQ. Here the CDR3 DNA reads TGTGCCAGCAGCCAAGTAGCTAGCGGGACAGATACGCAGTATTTT. Translation gives CASSQVASGTDTQYF.

Only one count was recorded for this clone. J is TRBJ2-2 and V is TRBV6-5, with D possibly being TRBD2 (5 bases). The CDR3 is 15 residues long. The germline CDR1 and CDR2 sequences are MNHEY and SVGAGI. The V and J ends lost 0 bases and 5 bases respectively, with 10 bases between them. CDR3 sequence reads: CASSYSRRLTGELFF. The DNA for the CDR3 is TGTGCCAGCAGTTACTCTCGGAGGCTTACCGGGGAGCTGTTTTTT.

V and J are TRBV7-6 and TRBJ2-6, with 7 bases lining up with TRBD2. V lost 5 bases to trimming and J lost 0 bases; unmatched junction nucleotides: 16. The CDR3 loop spans 20 amino acids. CDR1 is SGHVS, CDR2 FNYEAQ, per germline. CDR3 loop: CASSPSGEWGGSSGANVLTF. The CDR3 region has the DNA TGTGCCAGCAGCCCTAGTGGGGAATGGGGCGGGAGCTCTGGGGCCAACGTCCTGACTTTC.

The chain links TRBV27 to TRBJ2-6; no clear D. Germline CDR1 MNHEY, CDR2 SMNVEV (reference sequence). V gave up 2 bases and J gave up 0 bases, with 8 bases separating them. The CDR3 sequence is 16 residues long. The CDR3 DNA follows: TGTGCCAGCAGTTTAGAGGCTCTCTCTGGGGCCAACGTCCTGACTTTC. Protein: CASSLEALSGANVLTF.

This sequence joins TRBV7-8 and TRBJ2-7; 10 bases match TRBD1. The V segment lost 3 bases and the J segment 6 bases; nucleotides outside the gene matches: 5. CDR1 and CDR2 from the germline V gene are SGHVS and FQNEAQ. The CDR3 has 14 amino acids. The CDR3 DNA sequence: TGTGCCAGCAGCTTGGGGACAGGGGTCGGCGAGCAGTACTTC. It codes for CASSLGTGVGEQYF.

The chain joins TRBV15 to TRBJ1-2, with 8 bases fitting TRBD1. Trimming took 1 base from V and 4 from J; bases not matched to a gene: 2. Germline V lookup: CDR1 LNHNV, CDR2 YYDKDF (reference sequence). This CDR3 has 14 residues. The CDR3 DNA sequence: TGTGCCACCAGCAGAGGACAGGGGAGCTATGGCTACACCTTC. Its protein product is CATSRGQGSYGYTF.

V and J are TRBV25-1 and TRBJ2-7, with 9 nucleotides matching TRBD1. The CDR3 contains 15 residues. CDR1 is MGHDK, CDR2 SYGVNS, per germline. V shed 1 base and J 7 bases; nucleotides not matched to a gene: 8. CDR3 coding DNA: TGTGCCAGCAGTGAATTCCCCCGGGACAGGGAAGAGCAGTACTTC. It translates to CASSEFPRDREEQYF.

The chain has TRBV3-1 (or the pseudogene TRBV3-2) and TRBJ1-2, with 9 nucleotides matching TRBD1. The germline V gene encodes CDR1 LGHDT and CDR2 YNNKEL (reference sequence). The CDR3 consists of 13 residues. V lost 4 bases to trimming and J lost 7 bases; unmatched junction nucleotides: 4. The CDR3 DNA reads TGTGCCAGCAGCCGCCGGGACAGGGCTGGCTACACCTTC. It translates to CASSRRDRAGYTF.